Each of the 21 T cell receptor beta chains below was sequenced from the same sample in a study of PD-1 blockade in classical Hodgkin lymphoma. Here immunoSEQ multiplex PCR was the method, and the copy in TCRdb shows in-frame clones only, minus some. This table has under 25,000 clones, less than 85% appearing once. Relapses following autologous stem cell transplantation were seen in all patients, with brentuximab vedotin exposure varying. Sequencing used peripheral blood mononuclear cells (PBMCs), obtained at baseline. These receptors were obtained from a human donor with classical Hodgkin lymphoma.

The chain employs TRBV23-1 and TRBJ1-2, with D unresolved. TRBV23-1 is an ORF for which the function is uncertain. This CDR3 has 17 amino acids. V was trimmed by 0 bases and J by 5 bases, leaving 19 bases between them. For the CDR3, the DNA is TGCGCCAGCAGTCAATCGGGAGGGCTTGGAGTGGATTATGGCTACACCTTC. Translation gives CASSQSGGLGVDYGYTF.

This rearrangement joins TRBV6-5 to TRBJ2-5; D is ambiguous. Germline V gene data show CDR1 as MNHEY and CDR2 as SVGAGI. This CDR3 has 13 residues. V was pared by 2 bases and J by 4 bases, with 8 bases between. The DNA for the CDR3 is TGTGCCAGCAGTTACCACCGAAGAGAGACCCAGTACTTC. Protein: CASSYHRRETQYF.

The rearrangement uses TRBV7-9 and TRBJ1-2, with 11 bases aligning to TRBD1. The CDR3 loop spans 19 amino acids. The J segment lost 2 bases and the V segment lost 7 bases, leaving 18 bases of the junction unmatched. CDR1 and CDR2 (germline): SEHNR, FQNEAQ (reference sequence). The CDR3 protein is CASIGVSGTGGLFNYGYTF. Written as DNA, the CDR3 is TGTGCCAGCATCGGCGTCTCCGGGACAGGGGGACTTTTCAACTATGGCTACACCTTC.

The chain combines TRBV6-5 with TRBJ2-2; D call uncertain. The CDR3 is 14 amino acids. Trimming cost V 3 bases and J 2 bases, with 7 bases left between them. Germline assignment: CDR1 MNHEY and CDR2 SVGAGI. CDR3 in DNA: TGTGCCAGCAGTTATAACAGAAACACCGGGGAGCTGTTTTTT. Translation: CASSYNRNTGELFF.

The gene calls are TRBV19 and TRBJ2-1, with 8 bases identical to TRBD1. Germline loops: CDR1 LNHDA, CDR2 SQIVND (reference sequence). J gave up 8 bases and V 7 bases, and 13 bases lay outside the gene matches. The CDR3 covers 15 residues. CDR3 DNA: TGTGCCAGTACCCGGGCGGCAGGGGGCCGGTATGAGCAGTTCTTC. Amino acid sequence: CASTRAAGGRYEQFF.

This chain uses TRBV10-3 with TRBJ2-6, with 12 bases lining up with TRBD1. From germline, CDR1 is ENHRY and CDR2 SYGVKD. The CDR3 contains 19 residues. With 5 bases clipped from V and 2 bases from J, the junction kept 10 bases outside the gene matches. This CDR3 is CAISHSGTGGEAGANVLTF. CDR3 nucleotides: TGTGCCATCAGTCACTCCGGGACAGGGGGCGAAGCTGGGGCCAACGTCCTGACTTTC.

This sequence joins TRBV27 and TRBJ1-6; D may be TRBD1 (5 bases). Germline V lookup: CDR1 MNHEY, CDR2 SMNVEV (reference sequence). The CDR3 totals 15 residues. The V end was cut by 3 bases, the J end by 6 bases, with 12 bases between. This CDR3 reads CASSLGGGFNSPLHF. CDR3 coding DNA: TGTGCCAGCAGTTTGGGCGGGGGGTTTAATTCACCCCTCCACTTT.

The chain recombines TRBV28 with TRBJ1-6; D gene uncertain. V shed 6 bases and J shed 3 bases, with 12 bases lying between them. The CDR3 spans 15 residues. CDR1 MDHEN and CDR2 SYDVKM come from the germline V gene. The chain's CDR3 is CASSPGQDYNSPLHF. DNA of the CDR3: TGTGCCAGCAGCCCGGGCCAGGACTATAATTCACCCCTCCACTTT. Based on the CDR3 plus reference TRBV28 and TRBJ1-6, the full variable domain is DVKVTQSSRYLVKRTGEKVFLECVQDMDHENMFWYRQDPGLGLRLIYFSYDVKMKEKGDIPEGYSVSREKKERFSLILESASTNQTSMYLCASSPGQDYNSPLHFGNGTRLTVT.

This chain links TRBV7-3 with TRBJ2-2; D gene ambiguous. The V gene's germline CDR1 is SGHTA and CDR2 FQGTGA. With 5 bases removed from V and 1 base from J, the gap between germline ends came to 8 bases. CDR3 length equals 14 residues. CDR3 DNA: TGTGCCAGCAGCCGCAGTCTGAACACCGGGGAGCTGTTTTTT. Encoded protein: CASSRSLNTGELFF.

The V gene is TRBV7-3, the J gene TRBJ1-2, with D possibly TRBD1 on 6 matching bases. From germline, CDR1 is SGHTA and CDR2 FQGTGA. The V gene lost 5 bases and the J gene lost 4 bases, with 14 bases spanning the gap. The CDR3 is made up of 14 amino acids. CDR3 sequence reads: CASSPTGYGYGYTF. CDR3 bases: TGTGCCAGCAGCCCCACAGGGTATGGCTATGGCTACACCTTC.

This clone was recorded a few times. The genes are TRBV4-2 and TRBJ2-7; D is uncertain. Germline values: CDR1 LGHNA, CDR2 YNFKEQ. The germline V and J ends were trimmed by 1 base and 2 bases, with 9 bases remaining between them. The CDR3 is 14 amino acids. In DNA form, the CDR3 reads TGTGCCAGCAGCCAAGCAGACATGACCTACGAGCAGTACTTC. This sequence encodes CASSQADMTYEQYF.

The chain links TRBV5-6 to TRBJ1-2; D is uncertain. CDR1 SGHDT and CDR2 YYEEEE come from the germline V gene. This CDR3 is 13 amino acids long. V was cut by 0 bases and J by 4 bases, with 7 bases left in between. In nucleotides, the CDR3 is TGTGCCAGCAGCTTGGCCCGGGGCTATGGCTACACCTTC. Protein: CASSLARGYGYTF.

This clone appeared a single time. The gene calls are TRBV29-1 and TRBJ1-1; D gene ambiguous. Germline V lookup: CDR1 SQVTM, CDR2 ANQGSEA. V lost 3 bases and J 0 bases, leaving 8 bases between the germline ends. This CDR3 is built from 13 residues. The CDR3 DNA follows: TGCAGCGTTGAGGTGGCGCTGAACACTGAAGCTTTCTTT. Its protein is CSVEVALNTEAFF.

Concerning this clone: At the DNA level, this CDR3 is encoded by other sequences in the same sample as well. The chain employs TRBV7-3 and TRBJ2-3; 12 bases match TRBD2. CDR3 length equals 15 residues. CDR1 is SGHTA, CDR2 FQGTGA, per germline. Trimming at V came to 2 bases and at J to 4 bases, leaving 1 base not matched to a gene. This CDR3 is CASSLASGGADTQYF. The CDR3 coding sequence is TGTGCCAGCAGCTTAGCTAGCGGGGGGGCAGATACGCAGTATTTT.

The chain uses TRBV19 and TRBJ2-7; D is undetermined. The CDR3 has 15 residues. The germline V and J ends were trimmed by 4 bases and 0 bases, with 13 bases remaining between them. The germline V gene has CDR1 LNHDA and CDR2 SQIVND (reference sequence). The DNA of the CDR3 is TGTGCCAGTAGTAGGGTTGGCAGGAGCTCCTACGAGCAGTACTTC. Translation: CASSRVGRSSYEQYF.

This chain links TRBV13 with TRBJ1-1; D perhaps matches TRBD1 (6 bases). The CDR3 consists of 15 residues. Germline V lookup: CDR1 PRHDT, CDR2 FYEKMQ (reference sequence). The V and J ends lost 3 bases and 1 base respectively, with 12 bases between them. For the CDR3, the DNA is TGTGCCAGCAGCTTCCCATCAGGGGCGAACACTGAAGCTTTCTTT. Its translation: CASSFPSGANTEAFF.

The chain combines TRBV9 with TRBJ1-6, with D uncertain. The V end was cut by 0 bases, the J end by 8 bases, with 9 bases between. Per germline, CDR1 SGDLS and CDR2 YYNGEE. This CDR3 is 14 amino acids long. The CDR3 loop reads CASSVVAADSPLHF. In DNA form, the CDR3 reads TGTGCCAGCAGCGTAGTGGCGGCGGATTCACCCCTCCACTTT.

V and J are TRBV7-2 and TRBJ1-4, with unresolved D. V lost 3 bases and J lost 0, with 8 bases in between. The CDR3 is 15 amino acids. Germline values: CDR1 SGHTA, CDR2 FQGNSA. The CDR3 DNA reads as TGTGCCAGCAGCTTCACGACGGCAACTAATGAAAAACTGTTTTTT. Translating gives CASSFTTATNEKLFF.

The chain couples TRBV4-1 to TRBJ2-2; possible D gene TRBD1, 5 bases. The germline gives CDR1 MGHRA, CDR2 YSYEKL. V lost 3 bases to trimming and J lost 3 bases, with 11 bases between them. The CDR3 loop spans 15 amino acids. The DNA for the CDR3 is TGCGCCAGCAGCCAGTTCTTGACAGACACCGGGGAGCTGTTTTTT. As protein: CASSQFLTDTGELFF.

The rearrangement joins TRBV7-8 to TRBJ2-5, with 7 bases identical to TRBD2. CDR3 length: 14 residues. Looked up from germline, CDR1 is SGHVS and CDR2 is FQNEAQ. Losses at the gene ends were 5 bases for V and 6 bases for J; bases not matched to a gene: 9. CDR3 in amino acids: CASSHTGRVKTQYF. CDR3 sequence (DNA): TGTGCCAGCAGCCACACGGGGAGGGTGAAGACCCAGTACTTC.

The chain joins TRBV29-1 to TRBJ2-1, with 12 bases matching TRBD2. V lost 1 base, J lost 0 bases, and 7 bases stayed unmatched. CDR1 and CDR2 from the germline V gene are SQVTM and ANQGSEA. The CDR3 is 18 residues long. CDR3 DNA: TGCAGCGTTGAAGGACTAGCGGGGGCTATGAGCTCCTACAATGAGCAGTTCTTC. This encodes CSVEGLAGAMSSYNEQFF.